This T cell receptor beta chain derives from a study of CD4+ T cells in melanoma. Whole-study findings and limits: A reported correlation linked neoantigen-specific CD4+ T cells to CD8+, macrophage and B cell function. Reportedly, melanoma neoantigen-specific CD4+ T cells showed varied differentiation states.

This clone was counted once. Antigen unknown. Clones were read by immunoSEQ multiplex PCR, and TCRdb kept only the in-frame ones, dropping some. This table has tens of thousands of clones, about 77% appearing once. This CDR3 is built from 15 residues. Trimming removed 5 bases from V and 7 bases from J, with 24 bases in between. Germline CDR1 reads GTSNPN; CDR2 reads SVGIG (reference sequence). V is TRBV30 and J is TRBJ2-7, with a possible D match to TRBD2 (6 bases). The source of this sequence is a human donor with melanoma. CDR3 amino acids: CAWAWERGLTTEQYF. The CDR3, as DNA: TGTGCCTGGGCGTGGGAGAGGGGACTGACTACTGAGCAGTACTTC.